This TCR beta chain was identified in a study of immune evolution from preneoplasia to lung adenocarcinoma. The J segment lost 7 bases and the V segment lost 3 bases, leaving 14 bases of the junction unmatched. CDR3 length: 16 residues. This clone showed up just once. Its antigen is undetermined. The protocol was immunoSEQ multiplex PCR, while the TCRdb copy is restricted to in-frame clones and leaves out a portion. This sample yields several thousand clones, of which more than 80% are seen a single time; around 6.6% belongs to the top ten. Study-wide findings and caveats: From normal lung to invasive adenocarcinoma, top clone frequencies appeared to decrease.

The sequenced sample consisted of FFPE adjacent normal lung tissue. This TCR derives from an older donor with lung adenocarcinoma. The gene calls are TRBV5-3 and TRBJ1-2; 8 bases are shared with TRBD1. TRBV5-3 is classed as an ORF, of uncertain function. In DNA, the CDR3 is TGTGCCAGAAGCTCTATTTACAGGGGGTACTATCTTGGCTACACCTTC. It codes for CARSSIYRGYYLGYTF.